This T cell receptor (beta chain) was identified in a study of CD8+ T cells in alopecia areata. J gave up 7 bases and V 3 bases, and 6 bases lay outside the gene matches. The CDR3 runs to 14 residues. The germline CDR1 and CDR2 sequences are LNHDA and SQIVND (reference sequence). Stated treatment: oral pan-JAK inhibitor, 5-10 mg twice daily. In each case, RNA was isolated and then reverse transcribed into cDNA as the sequencing template. Sequencing used immunoSEQ multiplex PCR; TCRdb keeps in-frame clones, though not all of them. This table has about 220,000 clones, around 57% appearing once. The V call is TRBV19, the J call TRBJ1-5; 7 nucleotides agree with TRBD1. The sample here was CD4+ T cells sorted from blood, taken at week 4, from a patient treated with tofacitinib. This clonotype originated in a human donor with alopecia areata. The CDR3 sequence is CASSIAGGRQPQHF. The DNA for the CDR3 is TGTGCCAGTAGTATCGCAGGGGGACGCCAGCCCCAGCATTTT.